This entry features one T cell receptor (beta chain) sequence. Its antigen is not identified. One entry per CDR3 protein, called by TCRdb with MiXCR from the 5' RACE reads. This table has hundreds of thousands of distinct CDR3 sequences, less than 25% appearing once. J lost 4 bases, V lost 7 bases, and 10 bases had no gene match. CDR3 length equals 15 residues. Germline V gene data show CDR1 as MGHDK and CDR2 as SYGVNS. These data originate in a study of T-cell memory formation after mild COVID-19. The study's findings and limits: There was no confirmation that second-wave clones peaking on day 37 were SARS-CoV-2 specific. Researchers report contracting CD4+ clones mostly in CM and EM, with CD8+ clones in EMRA. Cross-reactive memory seemingly joined, as some responding clones were found in pre-infection memory. Later expanders leaned toward CD4+, whereas clones contracting from day 15 to 85 were balanced CD4/CD8.

This chain joins TRBV25-1 and TRBJ2-3; 8 bases agree with TRBD1. The source of this sequence is an adult woman who had mild COVID-19 (a few samples of this study predate the infection). Cell type and time point are not known. The source material was PBMCs or a T cell subset sorted from them (not recorded which). The CDR3 DNA follows: TGTGCCAGCAATAGGTTGGACAGGGATTCAGATACGCAGTATTTT. Its translation is CASNRLDRDSDTQYF.